The clone carrying this TCR beta chain was observed many times. This specimen comes from a study of T-cell reconstitution after alpha-beta-depleted transplantation in children. V gave up 7 bases and J gave up 3 bases, with 13 bases separating them. CDR3 length: 13 residues. The germline V gene encodes CDR1 DFQATT and CDR2 SNEGSKA (reference sequence). Unique molecular identifiers were incorporated during preparation of the TCRbeta library. Each CDR3 protein is one row after TCRdb ran MiXCR on the PCR reads. Of around 600,000 distinct CDR3 sequences listed, around 16% are singletons. Sequences were derived from PBMCs from the stem cell graft donor, sampled from the stem cell graft. The TCR originated in a human donor who donated a stem cell graft to a child with acute myeloid leukemia. The rearrangement links TRBV20-1 to TRBJ2-1; D perhaps matches TRBD2 (6 bases). The CDR3 DNA follows: TGCAGTGTTCCGGGGGACCTCTACAATGAGCAGTTCTTC. Its translation is CSVPGDLYNEQFF.